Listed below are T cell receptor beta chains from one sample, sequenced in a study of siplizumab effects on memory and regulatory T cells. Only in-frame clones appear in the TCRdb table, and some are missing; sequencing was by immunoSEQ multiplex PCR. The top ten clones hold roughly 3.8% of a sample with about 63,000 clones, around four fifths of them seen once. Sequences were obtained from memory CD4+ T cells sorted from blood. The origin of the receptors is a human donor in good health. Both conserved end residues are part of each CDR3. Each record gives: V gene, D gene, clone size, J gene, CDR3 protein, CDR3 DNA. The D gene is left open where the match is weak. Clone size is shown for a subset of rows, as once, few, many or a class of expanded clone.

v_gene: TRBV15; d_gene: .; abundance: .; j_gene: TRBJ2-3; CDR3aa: CATSRETDPTQYF; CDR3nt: TGTGCCACCAGCAGAGAGACAGACCCAACGCAGTATTTT
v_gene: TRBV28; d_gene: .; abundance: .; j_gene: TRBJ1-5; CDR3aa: CASSIPYSNQPQHF; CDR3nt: TGTGCCAGCAGCATACCTTATAGCAATCAGCCCCAGCATTTT
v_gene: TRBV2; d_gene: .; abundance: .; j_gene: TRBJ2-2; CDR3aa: CASSAGLQTGELFF; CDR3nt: TGTGCCAGCAGTGCCGGACTCCAAACCGGGGAGCTGTTTTTT
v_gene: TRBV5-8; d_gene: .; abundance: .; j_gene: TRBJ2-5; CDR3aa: CASSLEIQGRETQYF; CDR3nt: TGTGCCAGCAGCTTGGAGATTCAGGGAAGAGAGACCCAGTACTTC
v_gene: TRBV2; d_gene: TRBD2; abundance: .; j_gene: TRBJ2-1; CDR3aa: CASSNSGTHNEQFF; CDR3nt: TGTGCCAGCAGTAATAGCGGGACACACAATGAGCAGTTCTTC
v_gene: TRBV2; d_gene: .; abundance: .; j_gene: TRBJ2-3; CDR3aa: CASSMSPTDTQYF; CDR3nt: TGTGCCAGCAGCATGAGCCCCACAGATACGCAGTATTTT
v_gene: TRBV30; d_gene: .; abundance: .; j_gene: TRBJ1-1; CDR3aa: CARSQVRGNTEAFF; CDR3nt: TGTGCCAGGTCCCAGGTTAGGGGAAACACTGAAGCTTTCTTT
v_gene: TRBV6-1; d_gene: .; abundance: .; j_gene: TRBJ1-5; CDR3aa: CASSVEGSLYQPQHF; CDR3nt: TGTGCCAGCAGTGTGGAGGGTTCCCTGTATCAGCCCCAGCATTTT
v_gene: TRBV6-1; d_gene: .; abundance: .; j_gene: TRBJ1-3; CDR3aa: CASSVQYPGNTIYF; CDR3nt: TGTGCCAGCAGTGTACAGTATCCTGGAAACACCATATATTTT
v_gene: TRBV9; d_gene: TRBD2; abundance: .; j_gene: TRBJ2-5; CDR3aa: CASSDGASGTQETQYF; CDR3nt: TGTGCCAGCAGCGACGGGGCTAGCGGGACTCAAGAGACCCAGTACTTC
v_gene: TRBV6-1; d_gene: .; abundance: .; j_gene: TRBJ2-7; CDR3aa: CASSEGGGPYEQYF; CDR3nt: TGTGCCAGCAGTGAAGGGGGGGGCCCCTACGAGCAGTACTTC
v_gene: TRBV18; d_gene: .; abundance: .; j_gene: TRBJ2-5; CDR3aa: CASSPRTGYGETQYF; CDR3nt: TGTGCCAGCTCACCACGAACGGGATACGGAGAGACCCAGTACTTC
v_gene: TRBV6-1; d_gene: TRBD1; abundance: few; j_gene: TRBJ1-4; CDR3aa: CASKIGGAGEKLFF; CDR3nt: TGTGCCAGCAAGATAGGGGGCGCGGGTGAAAAACTGTTTTTT